This entry concerns a single T cell receptor (beta chain). The sample comes from a study of blood T cell repertoires in COVID-19. Across the study: Samples taken during acute and convalescent COVID-19 were collected in the United States, Italy and Spain. The cDNA or gDNA used as material had been derived from T cells, B-cell-depleted T cells, or PBMCs.

Original methodology: The assay estimated nucleated cells by amplifying reference gene primers. Measured with immunoSEQ multiplex PCR; TCRdb has only the in-frame clones, and not every one. For V, J and clone size, that table is used; D and trimming come from the DNA. The data contain 190,000 or so clones, approximately 90% of them seen just once; the ten biggest clones take up 2.5% to 3.5%. CDR3 length: 15 amino acids. The J segment lost 7 bases and the V segment lost 0 bases, leaving 4 bases of the junction unmatched. The germline V gene encodes CDR1 MNHEY and CDR2 SMNVEV (reference sequence). The clonotype was recovered from a woman aged 30 to 39 with active or convalescent COVID-19. The V and J genes are TRBV27 and TRBJ1-2, with TRBD1 identical over 11 bases. The specimen was peripheral blood. The CDR3 is CASSLSRTGGRGYTF. CDR3 DNA: TGTGCCAGCAGTTTATCGAGGACAGGGGGCCGTGGCTACACCTTC.